These T cell receptor beta chains were read from a single sample in a study of PD-1 blockade in mismatch repair-deficient tumors. TCRdb keeps only in-frame clones here, not all; method: immunoSEQ multiplex PCR. The sample yields 70,000 to 90,000 clones, 80% to 90% seen once. The sequences come from peripheral blood, collected 44 weeks after starting pembrolizumab. The receptors come from an adult with mismatch repair-deficient cancer. Both conserved end residues are part of each CDR3. A D gene is named only where the DNA matches it firmly. Clone size is stated in some rows and not others, as once, few, many or a class when expanded.

V gene,J gene,clone size,D gene,CDR3 DNA,CDR3 protein
TRBV7-8,TRBJ1-2,NA,TRBD1,TGTGCCAGCAGCCCCCTGGGGACAGGGGATCCTGGCGACTATGGCTACACCTTC,CASSPLGTGDPGDYGYTF
TRBV7-9,TRBJ2-1,NA,NA,TGTGCCAGCAGCGAGCACACCGGCCAGCAGTTCTTC,CASSEHTGQQFF
TRBV29-1,TRBJ1-2,NA,NA,TGCAGCGTTCAAGACGGAATAAGGGACTATGGCTACACCTTC,CSVQDGIRDYGYTF
TRBV7-6,TRBJ2-2,NA,NA,TGTGCCAGCAGCCCAAATTGGAGGAACACCGGGGAGCTGTTTTTT,CASSPNWRNTGELFF
TRBV18,TRBJ2-3,NA,TRBD1,TGTGCCAGCTCTCGACAGGGGGACACAGATACGCAGTATTTT,CASSRQGDTDTQYF
TRBV11-2,TRBJ2-3,NA,NA,TGTGCCAGCAGCGCAGCATATAGCACAGATACGCAGTATTTT,CASSAAYSTDTQYF
TRBV9,TRBJ1-1,NA,NA,TGTGCCAGCAGCGCGGGAGCGGGAATGAACACTGAAGCTTTCTTT,CASSAGAGMNTEAFF
TRBV6-6,TRBJ1-1,NA,NA,TGTGCCAGCAGTTACCATAGCAAGGTGGACACTGAAGCTTTCTTT,CASSYHSKVDTEAFF
TRBV2,TRBJ2-7,NA,NA,TGTGCCAGCAGTGAAGCTGTCGGGGTATCCTACGAGCAGTACTTC,CASSEAVGVSYEQYF
TRBV6-1,TRBJ1-3,NA,NA,TGTGCCAGCAGTGAAGGGAGGCAGAGCTCTGGAAACACCATATATTTT,CASSEGRQSSGNTIYF
TRBV5-1,TRBJ1-1,once,NA,TGCGCCAGCAGCTTGGAAGTGGGGGGGCCCGGCACTGAAGCTTTCTTT,CASSLEVGGPGTEAFF
TRBV9,TRBJ1-1,NA,NA,TGTGCCAGCAGCCCTGTAATAATGAACACTGAAGCTTTCTTT,CASSPVIMNTEAFF
TRBV7-8,TRBJ2-7,NA,TRBD2,TGTGCCAGCAGCGGGAGACTAGCGGGAGGGCCCTACTCCTACGTGGAGCAGTACTTC,CASSGRLAGGPYSYVEQYF
TRBV5-1,TRBJ1-1,NA,NA,TGCGCCAGCCGATATACGACAGGTAGTTCCCTGAGTACTGAAGCTTTCTTT,CASRYTTGSSLSTEAFF
TRBV18,TRBJ1-1,once,TRBD1,TGTGCCAGCTCACTTGAACAGGGGAAGGGCACTGAAGCTTTCTTT,CASSLEQGKGTEAFF
TRBV9,TRBJ2-1,NA,NA,TGTGCCAGCAGCGTAGGCAGGACCTACAATGAGCAGTTCTTC,CASSVGRTYNEQFF
TRBV29-1,TRBJ2-3,NA,TRBD2,TGCAGCGTTGAAAGGCGCGGGAGAGGCACAGATACGCAGTATTTT,CSVERRGRGTDTQYF
TRBV2,TRBJ1-2,NA,NA,TGTGCCAGCAGTGAATCCGAGCGAGGCTACACCTTC,CASSESERGYTF
TRBV11-2,TRBJ2-7,NA,NA,TGTGCCAGCAGCTTACCGGGCAGCTCCTACGAGCAGTACTTC,CASSLPGSSYEQYF
TRBV11-2,TRBJ1-2,NA,NA,TGTGCCAGCAGCTCCTTCACCAGACGAGCTAACTATGGCTACACCTTC,CASSSFTRRANYGYTF
TRBV11-2,TRBJ1-1,few,NA,TGTGCCAGCAGCTTAGGGACAGTCACTGAAGCTTTCTTT,CASSLGTVTEAFF
TRBV11-3,TRBJ2-7,NA,NA,TGTGCCAGCAGCTCAAGGGGACTGACAGAAGAGCAGTACTTC,CASSSRGLTEEQYF
TRBV29-1,TRBJ1-4,NA,NA,TGCAGCGTCGTCGACAGGAGAGGAACTAATGAAAAACTGTTTTTT,CSVVDRRGTNEKLFF
TRBV10-3,TRBJ1-1,NA,TRBD1,TGTGCCATAACAGGGGGGAACACTGAAGCTTTCTTT,CAITGGNTEAFF
TRBV7-2,TRBJ1-2,NA,TRBD1,TGTGCCAGCAGCTTAGGAGGGGGCAGGGGTTATGGCTACACCTTC,CASSLGGGRGYGYTF
TRBV9,TRBJ2-2,NA,TRBD2,TGTGCCAGCAGCGTACGGCTAGCGGGAGGAGGGAACACCGGGGAGCTGTTTTTT,CASSVRLAGGGNTGELFF
TRBV5-8,TRBJ1-2,NA,NA,TGTGCCAGCAGCTTGGAGGGTCGAGCTAACTATGGCTACACCTTC,CASSLEGRANYGYTF
TRBV29-1,TRBJ1-1,NA,NA,TGCAGCGTTATGAACACTGAAGCTTTCTTT,CSVMNTEAFF
TRBV2,TRBJ1-4,NA,NA,TGTGCCAGCAGTGAATCCAGTAATGAAAAACTGTTTTTT,CASSESSNEKLFF
TRBV10-3,TRBJ1-5,NA,TRBD1,TGTGCCATCAGTGAGTCGGGGCAGGGGGTTACAAGCAATCAGCCCCAGCATTTT,CAISESGQGVTSNQPQHF
TRBV7-2,TRBJ2-7,NA,TRBD2,TGCGCCAGCAGCCCCACTAGCGGGGGTACCTACGAGCAGTACTTC,CASSPTSGGTYEQYF
TRBV19,TRBJ2-7,NA,TRBD1,TGTGCCAGTAGCCTAGGGGACAGGGGCTACGAGCAGTACTTC,CASSLGDRGYEQYF
TRBV5-1,TRBJ2-5,NA,TRBD2,TGCGCCAGCAGCTTTAGCGGGAGGCCCTCAACTTTGATGGAGACCCAGTACTTC,CASSFSGRPSTLMETQYF
TRBV27,TRBJ2-3,NA,TRBD2,TGTGCCAGCAGTCCGGGACTAGCTTCAGATACGCAGTATTTT,CASSPGLASDTQYF
TRBV7-6,TRBJ2-1,NA,TRBD1,TGTGCCAGCAGCCGCATTCAACCGACAGGGACGGATGAGCAGTTCTTC,CASSRIQPTGTDEQFF
TRBV9,TRBJ1-2,NA,TRBD1,TGTGCCAGCAGCGTAGTGGGGACAGGGAAAAATGGCTACACCTTC,CASSVVGTGKNGYTF
TRBV6-5,TRBJ2-3,NA,TRBD1,TGTGCCAGCAGTTCACGTTACGGGACAGGCCCAGATACGCAGTATTTT,CASSSRYGTGPDTQYF
TRBV4-2,TRBJ2-3,NA,NA,TGTGCCAGCAGCCAAGACCTACCCGGGCAGGGGGGGTTTCGTTATACGCAGTATTTT,CASSQDLPGQGGFRYTQYF
TRBV10-3,TRBJ2-7,once,NA,TGTGCCATCAGGGCACTAGGGGCCCACGAGCAGTACTTC,CAIRALGAHEQYF
TRBV4-1,TRBJ2-1,NA,TRBD2,TGCGCCAGCAGCCATCCTACTAGCGGGAGCCTCAATGAGCAGTTCTTC,CASSHPTSGSLNEQFF
TRBV7-2,TRBJ2-1,once,TRBD2,TGTGCCAGCAGCTACGGGACTAGCGGGAGCAATGAGCAGTTCTTC,CASSYGTSGSNEQFF